This T cell receptor beta chain was sequenced in a study of molecular identifiers for immune sequencing clone quantification. This clonotype was observed many times. The junction shows a germline mismatch at one end, possibly a read error. Via MiXCR, TCRdb re-called the PCR reads, giving one row per CDR3 protein. The repertoire holds a few hundred thousand distinct CDR3 sequences, with roughly 23% as singletons. The CDR3 has 14 residues. Germline V lookup: CDR1 MNHEY, CDR2 SMNVEV (reference sequence). Sequences were obtained from naive CD8+ T cells from blood, with Jurkat cell RNA spiked in. Subset reported: FACS-sorted CD8+CD4-CCR7+CD45RA+ naive T cells. This clonotype was sampled from a human donor in good health. Some libraries in this study had Jurkat cell RNA spiked in. The rearrangement joins TRBV27 to TRBJ2-3, with D hard to call. The CDR3 sequence is CASSLYSSTDTQYF. CDR3 bases: TGTGCCAGCAGCTTATATTCTAGCACAGATACGCAGTATTTT.